A selection of T cell receptor beta chains follows, all from one sample in a study of tumor-infiltrating lymphocytes in primary liver carcinoma. TCRdb redid the calling of the multiplex PCR reads with MiXCR, one entry per CDR3 protein. The sample holds a few hundred thousand distinct CDR3 sequences; approximately 58% are singletons and the top ten take approximately 15%. The sample comprised peripheral blood. The receptors were gathered from a woman in her 30s with primary liver carcinoma and hepatitis B virus infection. Both conserved end residues are part of each CDR3. Fields, in order: V gene, CDR3 protein.

v_gene: TRBV4-1
CDR3aa: CASCQVTNSPLHF

v_gene: TRBV29-1
CDR3aa: CSVEDMTLYSANTIYF

v_gene: TRBV29-1
CDR3aa: CSVVLSRGEQFF

v_gene: TRBV28
CDR3aa: CASTPGGPENEQFF

v_gene: TRBV4-2
CDR3aa: CASSRDGRLAGELFF

v_gene: TRBV11-2
CDR3aa: CANSGGAGQSTDTQYF

v_gene: TRBV6-5
CDR3aa: CASRSYRGVINGYTF

v_gene: TRBV6-5
CDR3aa: CASSYGYKDNEQFF

v_gene: TRBV7-9
CDR3aa: CASSRKETQYF

v_gene: TRBV28
CDR3aa: CASSFFAGGNEQFF

v_gene: TRBV6-5
CDR3aa: CANSYRTSGRSQETQYF

v_gene: TRBV29-1
CDR3aa: CSVDWNQRGQGVPLGYTF

v_gene: TRBV11-2
CDR3aa: CASSYSGSPYNEQFF

v_gene: TRBV12-3/TRBV12-4
CDR3aa: CARNSRLDSSVGANVLTF

v_gene: TRBV11-2
CDR3aa: CASSLEGTGFGETQYF

v_gene: TRBV30
CDR3aa: CAWDRVGEQYF

v_gene: TRBV21-1
CDR3aa: CASSLRSVNTGELFF

v_gene: TRBV4-2
CDR3aa: CASSSLSSDSYEQYF

v_gene: TRBV30
CDR3aa: CAWSPDSNQSQHF

v_gene: TRBV6-2/TRBV6-3
CDR3aa: CASKYEETQYF

v_gene: TRBV28
CDR3aa: CASSSPRVRQYTGELFF

v_gene: TRBV12-3/TRBV12-4
CDR3aa: CVSSHGLAHYGQYF

v_gene: TRBV12-3/TRBV12-4
CDR3aa: CVSRRQGGLNTETFF

v_gene: TRBV12-5
CDR3aa: CASGLVVHEQFF

v_gene: TRBV6-1
CDR3aa: CASSEGERALLLNEQFF

v_gene: TRBV5-4
CDR3aa: CASSLEHGEQYF

v_gene: TRBV6-1
CDR3aa: CASSRVGDSGNTIYF

v_gene: TRBV9
CDR3aa: CASSVAHSGTEAFF

v_gene: TRBV24-1
CDR3aa: CTTSDFKETQYF

v_gene: TRBV11-1
CDR3aa: CASGLGDGIKAFF

v_gene: TRBV4-1
CDR3aa: CASSQATDTEAFF

v_gene: TRBV7-8
CDR3aa: CASSLEYGIYNEQFF

v_gene: TRBV6-5
CDR3aa: CASSYSKRRVTYNEQFF

v_gene: TRBV11-2
CDR3aa: CASSLALPLSYSEQFF

v_gene: TRBV4-3
CDR3aa: CASSQDWPPSVYEQYF

v_gene: TRBV19
CDR3aa: CASNMASGRALNEQFF

v_gene: TRBV4-1
CDR3aa: CASSRQGNLAESPLHF

v_gene: TRBV7-2
CDR3aa: CASSLESRGSEQFF

v_gene: TRBV6-1
CDR3aa: CASSEEWFPQPQYF

v_gene: TRBV14
CDR3aa: CASSVLAGVNIGELFF

v_gene: TRBV11-2
CDR3aa: CASRLDRDLGNQPQHF

v_gene: TRBV11-3
CDR3aa: CASSLSGRSDTQYF

v_gene: TRBV12-3/TRBV12-4
CDR3aa: CVSSLLTGVNQPQHF